This T cell receptor beta chain comes out of a study of graft-versus-host responses after intestinal transplantation. Study at large: Recipients got multivisceral, liver-intestinal, or isolated intestinal transplants. All recipients were given anti-thymocyte globulin induction, and tacrolimus and steroids were then administered for around three years. Study results and limitations: Detected in recipient marrow were GvH clones, some of which were first observed in ileum or blood.

The protocol was immunoSEQ multiplex PCR, while the TCRdb copy is restricted to in-frame clones and leaves out a portion. The sample has about 92,000 clones, just over 90% seen once; the top ten hold roughly 6%. Worth noting for this clone: What it binds is not known.

Per germline, CDR1 PRHDT and CDR2 FYEKMQ (reference sequence). V lost 0 bases to trimming and J lost 0 bases, with 6 bases between them. The CDR3 is 14 residues long. The V call is TRBV13, the J call TRBJ2-7; D call uncertain. This material consisted of unstimulated CD8+ T cells sorted from spleen or lymph node cells, taken before intestinal transplant. The clonotype originates from a human donor who received an intestinal transplant. This CDR3 is CASSLGQSSYEQYF. CDR3 nucleotides: TGTGCCAGCAGCTTAGGACAGAGCTCCTACGAGCAGTACTTC. The variable domain in full, with the rest retrieved from reference TRBV13 and TRBJ2-7, is AAGVIQSPRHLIKEKRETATLKCYPIPRHDTVYWYQQGPGQDPQFLISFYEKMQSDKGSIPDRFSAQQFSDYHSELNMSSLELGDSALYFCASSLGQSSYEQYFGPGTRLTVT.